This T cell receptor beta chain was profiled in a study of OX40 agonist ivuxolimab in advanced cancers. V lost 3 bases to trimming and J lost 1 base, with 15 bases between them. Germline CDR1 reads SGHTA; CDR2 reads FQGNSA. This CDR3 region has 16 residues. The assay was immunoSEQ multiplex PCR, and TCRdb's table has in-frame clones only and misses some. The sample holds over 55,000 clones, 80% seen once. The sequencing here drew on CD4+ or CD8+ T cells sorted from blood, taken in a trial of the OX40 agonist ivuxolimab. This receptor was taken from an adult with an advanced solid tumor such as melanoma, head and neck, liver or kidney cancer. This rearrangement joins TRBV7-2 to TRBJ1-1; D perhaps matches TRBD1 (5 bases). The CDR3 is CASSFRLGGGNTEAFF. CDR3 in DNA: TGTGCCAGCAGCTTTCGGCTGGGGGGAGGGAACACTGAAGCTTTCTTT.